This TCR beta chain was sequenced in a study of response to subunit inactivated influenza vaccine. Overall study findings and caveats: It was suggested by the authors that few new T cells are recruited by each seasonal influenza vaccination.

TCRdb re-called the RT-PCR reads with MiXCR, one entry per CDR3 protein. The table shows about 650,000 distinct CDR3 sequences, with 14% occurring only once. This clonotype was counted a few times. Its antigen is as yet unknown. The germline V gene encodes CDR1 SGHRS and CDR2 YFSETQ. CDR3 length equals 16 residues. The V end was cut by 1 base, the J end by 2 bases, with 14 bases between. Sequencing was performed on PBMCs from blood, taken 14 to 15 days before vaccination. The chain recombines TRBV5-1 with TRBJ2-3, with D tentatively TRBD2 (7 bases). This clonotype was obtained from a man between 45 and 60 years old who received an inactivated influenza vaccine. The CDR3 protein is CASSLRGGHYTDTQYF. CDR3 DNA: TGCGCCAGCAGCTTGAGGGGGGGGCACTACACAGATACGCAGTATTTT.